This T cell receptor beta chain is drawn from a study of control samples from healthy donors and cancer patients. TCRdb's copy holds only in-frame clones and misses some; the assay was immunoSEQ multiplex PCR. The sample includes fewer than 200,000 clones, about 91% of them seen just once. The germline V gene encodes CDR1 LGHDT and CDR2 YNNKEL (reference sequence). The CDR3 length is 12 residues. The germline V and J ends were trimmed by 0 bases and 12 bases, with 9 bases remaining between them. This TCR derives from a woman in her twenties or thirties in good health. Sequencing was performed on blood. The chain joins TRBV3-1 (or the pseudogene TRBV3-2) to TRBJ2-1; D gene ambiguous. CDR3 protein: CASSQEFRRQFF. In nucleotides, the CDR3 is TGTGCCAGCAGCCAAGAGTTTAGGAGGCAGTTCTTC.